Presented here are 9 T cell receptor beta chains from one specimen sequenced in a study of blood T cell repertoires in COVID-19. Clones were sequenced by immunoSEQ multiplex PCR, and TCRdb holds only the in-frame ones, with some missing. The sample includes roughly 46,000 clones, approximately 85% seen only once; the top ten take 15% to 17%. Material: peripheral blood. These receptors were obtained from a human donor in a cohort sampled during active COVID-19. The donor label of this sample is uncertain.

The chain couples TRBV13 to TRBJ2-1; possibly TRBD2 for D (6 bases). Germline V lookup: CDR1 PRHDT, CDR2 FYEKMQ (reference sequence). The length of the CDR3 is 14 residues. The V and J ends lost 3 bases and 5 bases respectively, with 11 bases between them. The chain's CDR3 is CASSFRDFNNEQFF. In nucleotides, the CDR3 is TGTGCCAGCAGCTTTCGGGACTTCAACAATGAGCAGTTCTTC.

A few counts support this clone. The rearrangement links TRBV5-5 to TRBJ2-7; 7 nucleotides line up with TRBD1. The V gene end was trimmed by 2 bases and the J gene end by 2 bases; junction bases not matched to a gene: 4. This CDR3 comprises 14 residues. In germline, CDR1 is SGHKS, CDR2 YYEKEE (reference sequence). CDR3 sequence (DNA): TGTGCCAGCAGCTTTTTGACAGGGACCTACGAGCAGTACTTC. Amino acid sequence: CASSFLTGTYEQYF.

V gene TRBV5-6 combines with J gene TRBJ1-1; a possible D gene is TRBD1 (5 bases). Deletions cut 2 bases from V and 3 bases from J, with 17 bases between. The length of the CDR3 is 16 residues. Looked up from germline, CDR1 is SGHDT and CDR2 is YYEEEE. The CDR3 loop reads CASSLDKGRVDTEAFF. Here the CDR3 DNA reads TGTGCCAGCAGCTTAGACAAAGGCAGGGTGGACACTGAAGCTTTCTTT. The full variable domain, its missing parts supplied by reference TRBV5-6 and TRBJ1-1, is DAGVTQSPTHLIKTRGQQVTLRCSPKSGHDTVSWYQQALGQGPQFIFQYYEEEERQRGNFPDRFSGHQFPNYSSELNVNALLLGDSALYLCASSLDKGRVDTEAFFGQGTRLTVV.

The V and J genes are TRBV6-5 and TRBJ2-5, with 12 positions matching TRBD2. The V and J ends lost 8 bases and 5 bases, in that order; junction bases with no gene match: 6. The CDR3 runs to 14 residues. Germline-derived CDR1 and CDR2 are MNHEY and SVGAGI. Here the CDR3 DNA reads TGTGCCAGCCTAGCGGGGGGGCCGGGGGAGACCCAGTACTTC. Translated: CASLAGGPGETQYF.

The chain is built from TRBV19 and TRBJ1-2, with D possibly matching TRBD1 (5 bases). The CDR3 extends over 14 amino acids. V was clipped by 4 bases and J by 2 bases, with 11 bases between them. The V gene's germline CDR1 is LNHDA and CDR2 SQIVND (reference sequence). CDR3 region: CASSTLGVNYGYTF. DNA of the CDR3: TGTGCCAGTAGTACCCTAGGGGTAAACTATGGCTACACCTTC.

Only a few counts were recorded for this clone. The V and J genes are TRBV28 and TRBJ1-1; maybe TRBD1 (5 bases). There are 14 residues in the CDR3. Germline CDR1 and CDR2: MDHEN and SYDVKM. With 2 bases removed from V and 5 bases from J, the gap between germline ends came to 12 bases. CDR3 in amino acids: CASSLNLGQTEAFF. DNA for the CDR3: TGTGCCAGCAGTTTAAACTTAGGACAAACTGAAGCTTTCTTT.

The chain recombines TRBV29-1 with TRBJ1-2; TRBD1 agrees at 8 bases. The CDR3 is 13 amino acids. Losses at the gene ends were 1 base for V and 7 bases for J; bases not matched to a gene: 5. Looked up from germline, CDR1 is SQVTM and CDR2 is ANQGSEA. The CDR3 DNA sequence: TGCAGCGTTGAAGCCCCAGGGGGCCGTGGCTACACCTTC. This translates into CSVEAPGGRGYTF.

The chain has TRBV19 and TRBJ1-2; no definite D call. Between the trimmed V and J ends, which lost 7 bases and 2 bases, there was a span of 8 bases. There are 12 residues in the CDR3. Germline CDR1 is LNHDA and CDR2 is SQIVND (reference sequence). This chain's CDR3 is CASTGGNYGYTF. CDR3 in DNA: TGTGCCAGTACCGGCGGGAACTATGGCTACACCTTC.

The chain joins TRBV28 to TRBJ1-5, with D unclear. Germline V CDR1 and CDR2: MDHEN, SYDVKM. Between the trimmed V and J ends, which lost 5 bases and 4 bases, there was a span of 9 bases. The CDR3 spans 13 residues. The CDR3, as DNA: TGTGCCAGCAGTATGAGTGTGAATCAGCCCCAGCATTTT. The encoded protein is CASSMSVNQPQHF.